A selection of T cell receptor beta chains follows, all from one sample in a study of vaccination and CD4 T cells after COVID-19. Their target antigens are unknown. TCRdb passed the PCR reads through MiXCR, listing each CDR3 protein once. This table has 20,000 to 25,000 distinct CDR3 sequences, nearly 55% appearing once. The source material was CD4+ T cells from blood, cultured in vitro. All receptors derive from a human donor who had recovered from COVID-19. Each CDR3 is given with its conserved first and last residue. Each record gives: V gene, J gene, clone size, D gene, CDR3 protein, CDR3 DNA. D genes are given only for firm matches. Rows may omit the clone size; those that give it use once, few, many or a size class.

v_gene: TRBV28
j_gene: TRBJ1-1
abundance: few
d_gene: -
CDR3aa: CASSFAGYLVGRNTEAFF
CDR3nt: TGTGCCAGCAGTTTTGCAGGTTACCTTGTCGGGCGGAACACTGAAGCTTTCTTT

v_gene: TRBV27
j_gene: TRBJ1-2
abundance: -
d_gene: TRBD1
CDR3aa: CASSQGQGEGGYTF
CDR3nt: TGTGCCAGCAGTCAAGGACAGGGGGAAGGTGGCTACACCTTC

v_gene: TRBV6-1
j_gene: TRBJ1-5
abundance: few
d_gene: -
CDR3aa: CASSLTADQPQHF
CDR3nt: TGTGCCAGCAGTCTGACAGCGGATCAGCCCCAGCATTTT

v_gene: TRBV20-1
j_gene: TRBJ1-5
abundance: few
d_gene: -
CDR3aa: CSANTGRNQPQHF
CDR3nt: TGCAGTGCTAACACAGGGAGAAATCAGCCCCAGCATTTT

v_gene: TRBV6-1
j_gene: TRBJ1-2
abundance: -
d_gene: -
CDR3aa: CASSPGDLNYGYTF
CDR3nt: TGTGCCAGCAGTCCAGGGGATTTAAACTATGGCTACACCTTC

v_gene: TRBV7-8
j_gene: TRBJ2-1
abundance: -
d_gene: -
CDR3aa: CASSRRTGEQFF
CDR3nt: TGTGCCAGCAGTCGGAGGACTGGGGAGCAGTTCTTC

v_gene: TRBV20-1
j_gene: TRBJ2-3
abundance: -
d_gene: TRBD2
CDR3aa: CSALAGGPTDTQYF
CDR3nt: TGCAGTGCTTTAGCGGGAGGGCCGACAGATACGCAGTATTTT

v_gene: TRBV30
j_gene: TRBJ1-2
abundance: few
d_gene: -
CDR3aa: CAWSVFPPGGYTF
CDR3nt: TGTGCCTGGAGTGTATTCCCCCCAGGAGGCTACACCTTC

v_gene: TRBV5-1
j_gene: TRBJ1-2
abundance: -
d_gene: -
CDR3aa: CASSSPTANYGYTF
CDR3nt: TGCGCCAGCAGCTCTCCGACAGCCAACTATGGCTACACCTTC

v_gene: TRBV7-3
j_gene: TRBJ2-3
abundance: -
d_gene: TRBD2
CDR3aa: CASSLGFGGLATDTQYF
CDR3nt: TGTGCCAGCAGCTTAGGGTTCGGGGGACTAGCGACAGATACGCAGTATTTT

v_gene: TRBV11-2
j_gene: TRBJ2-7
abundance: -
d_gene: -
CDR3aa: CASSSTRLDEQYF
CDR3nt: TGTGCCAGCAGCTCGACTAGATTAGACGAGCAGTACTTC

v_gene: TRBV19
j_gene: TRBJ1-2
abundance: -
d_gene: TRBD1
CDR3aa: CASTPGQGARYGYTF
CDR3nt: TGTGCCAGTACTCCGGGACAGGGGGCGAGATATGGCTACACCTTC